The next 30 T cell receptor beta chains were all read from a single sample in a study of CD8 T cells in ankylosing spondylitis. Antigen specificity for these receptors is unknown. Broader study findings: Typical of ankylosing spondylitis blood, it appeared, was a TCR beta motif of roughly eight highly homologous variants.

TCRdb re-called the 5' RACE reads through MiXCR, storing one row per CDR3 protein. The profile shows some 840,000 distinct CDR3 sequences, roughly 10% of them singletons. The source material was blood, either unsorted or a sorted T cell fraction (not recorded which). All receptors derive from a male donor with ankylosing spondylitis.

This clonotype has only a few counts. The chain uses TRBV20-1 and TRBJ2-1; D possibly corresponds to TRBD2 (5 bases). The germline gives CDR1 DFQATT, CDR2 SNEGSKA (reference sequence). V gave up 0 bases and J gave up 7 bases, with 7 bases separating them. This CDR3 contains 12 residues. CDR3 region: CSARDTGNEQFF. The CDR3 nucleotides read TGCAGTGCTAGAGATACGGGGAATGAGCAGTTCTTC.

V is TRBV20-1 and J is TRBJ1-6; D not resolved. The ends were cut back, 6 bases at V and 10 bases at J, with 16 bases in the middle. From germline, CDR1 is DFQATT and CDR2 SNEGSKA (reference sequence). CDR3 length equals 13 residues. The CDR3 region is CSARKSPASPLHF. As DNA, the CDR3 is TGCAGTGCGAGAAAGTCCCCGGCCTCACCCCTCCACTTT.

The chain is built from TRBV5-1 and TRBJ2-7, with 13 bases identical to TRBD2. The germline gives CDR1 SGHRS, CDR2 YFSETQ. V lost 4 bases, J lost 6 bases, and 4 bases stayed unmatched. The length of the CDR3 is 14 residues. The CDR3 loop is CASSQLAGGREQYF. The CDR3 nucleotides are TGCGCCAGCAGCCAACTAGCGGGAGGGCGCGAGCAGTACTTC.

This clonotype was detected many times. V is TRBV29-1 and J is TRBJ1-2; D uncertain. The germline CDR1 and CDR2 sequences are SQVTM and ANQGSEA. This CDR3 is built from 12 residues. Trimming pared 0 bases from V and 3 bases from J, leaving 5 bases between. CDR3 in amino acids: CSVEDGHYGYTF. The CDR3 DNA follows: TGCAGCGTTGAAGACGGTCACTATGGCTACACCTTC.

This clonotype was seen more than once but under ten times. V usage is TRBV28 and J usage is TRBJ1-5; D is perhaps TRBD1 (5 bases). In germline, CDR1 is MDHEN, CDR2 SYDVKM. Trimming cost V 4 bases and J 3 bases, with 13 bases left between them. This CDR3 region has 15 residues. This CDR3 is CASSYGGRANQPQHF. The CDR3 DNA reads as TGTGCCAGCAGTTATGGGGGTAGGGCCAATCAGCCCCAGCATTTT.

The chain couples TRBV5-6 to TRBJ2-3, with D uncertain. The CDR3 spans 14 residues. Trimming shortened V by 1 base and J by 7 bases, and 13 bases separated the two germline ends. Germline V gene data show CDR1 as SGHDT and CDR2 as YYEEEE. The CDR3 here is CASSLLEAQNTQYF. As DNA, the CDR3 is TGTGCCAGCAGCTTGTTAGAAGCTCAGAATACGCAGTATTTT. The variable domain in full, completed from reference TRBV5-6 and TRBJ2-3, reads DAGVTQSPTHLIKTRGQQVTLRCSPKSGHDTVSWYQQALGQGPQFIFQYYEEEERQRGNFPDRFSGHQFPNYSSELNVNALLLGDSALYLCASSLLEAQNTQYFGPGTRLTVL.

Many counts were recorded for this clonotype. This chain joins TRBV6-2 or TRBV6-3 and TRBJ1-5; tentatively, D is TRBD1 (6 bases). V dropped 7 bases and J dropped 6 bases, with 19 bases sitting between them. The CDR3 length is 15 residues. CDR1 and CDR2 from the germline V gene are MNHEY and SVGEGT. The CDR3 DNA sequence: TGTGCCAGCACCACAGGGATATGGAAGAGTCAGCCCCAGCATTTT. Its translation is CASTTGIWKSQPQHF.

Ten or more counts support this clonotype. The chain employs TRBV11-2 and TRBJ2-2; 11 bases line up with TRBD2. After removal of 0 bases from V and 5 bases from J, the junction contained 5 bases not matched to a gene. There are 17 residues in the CDR3. CDR1 and CDR2 (germline): SGHAT, FQNNGV. The chain's CDR3 is CASSLELAGVVTGELFF. The CDR3 nucleotides are TGTGCCAGCAGCTTAGAACTAGCGGGAGTGGTTACCGGGGAGCTGTTTTTT. Variable domain in full (rest from reference TRBV11-2 and TRBJ2-2): EAGVAQSPRYKIIEKRQSVAFWCNPISGHATLYWYQQILGQGPKLLIQFQNNGVVDDSQLPKDRFSAERLKGVDSTLKIQPAKLEDSAVYLCASSLELAGVVTGELFFGEGSRLTVL.

This clonotype has more than one count but fewer than ten. The J gene is TRBJ2-5, the V gene TRBV4-2, with 10 bases aligning to TRBD2. Unmatched junction bases numbered 8, after V lost 1 base and J lost 0 bases. Germline CDR1 is LGHNA and CDR2 is YNFKEQ. The CDR3 totals 18 residues. The CDR3 DNA reads as TGTGCCAGCAGCCAAGGCCCTAGCGGGAGAGGCGACCAAGAGACCCAGTACTTC. Its translation is CASSQGPSGRGDQETQYF.

This clonotype occurred many times. The chain employs TRBV7-2 and TRBJ1-2, with a tentative D call TRBD1 (6 bases). This CDR3 is 14 amino acids long. From germline, CDR1 is SGHTA and CDR2 FQGNSA. V lost 5 bases and J 4 bases, leaving 14 bases between the germline ends. CDR3 amino acids: CASSLGGDSYGYTF. The CDR3 bases are TGTGCCAGCAGCCTAGGGGGGGATTCCTATGGCTACACCTTC.

The chain couples TRBV28 to TRBJ2-5; the D gene could be TRBD1 or TRBD2 (5 bases each). CDR1 and CDR2 from the germline V gene are MDHEN and SYDVKM. The length of the CDR3 is 13 residues. Trimming pared 10 bases from V and 4 bases from J, leaving 16 bases between. The DNA for the CDR3 is TGTGCCACGGCCGGGGACGAAAGAGAGACCCAGTACTTC. This codes for CATAGDERETQYF.

The chain has TRBV20-1 and TRBJ2-3; 11 nucleotides align to TRBD2. Per the germline V gene, CDR1 is DFQATT and CDR2 is SNEGSKA (reference sequence). This CDR3 spans 15 amino acids. With 1 base clipped from V and 6 bases from J, the junction kept 6 bases outside the gene matches. DNA of the CDR3: TGCAGTGCTAGAGGGACTAGCGGGTTCGAGGATACGCAGTATTTT. This translates into CSARGTSGFEDTQYF.

This clonotype has a count of ten or more. Possible read error: a much larger clone is one base away. The J gene is TRBJ2-7, the V gene TRBV7-2; TRBD2 might be the D (5 bases). V lost 2 bases to trimming and J lost 2 bases, with 10 bases between them. Germline lookup yields CDR1 SGHTA and CDR2 FQGNSA. The CDR3 is made up of 14 amino acids. CDR3 sequence (DNA): TGTGCCAGCAGCTTAACGGGGATAACCTACGAGCAGTACTTC. Its protein product is CASSLTGITYEQYF.

Ten or more counts support this clonotype. The CDR3 nucleotides are TGTGCCAGTAGTCCCCTAGCGGGGTACAATGAGCAGTTCTTC. This gives the protein CASSPLAGYNEQFF. This chain uses TRBV19 with TRBJ2-1; 9 bases fit TRBD2. J was trimmed by 4 bases and V by 5 bases; bases with no gene match: 3. The CDR3 runs to 14 residues. Per germline, CDR1 LNHDA and CDR2 SQIVND (reference sequence). Full variable domain (rest looked up from reference TRBV19 and TRBJ2-1): DGGITQSPKYLFRKEGQNVTLSCEQNLNHDAMYWYRQDPGQGLRLIYYSQIVNDFQKGDIAEGYSVSREKKESFPLTVTSAQKNPTAFYLCASSPLAGYNEQFFGPGTRLTVL.

This clonotype was seen many times. This chain uses TRBV29-1 with TRBJ2-1; D unclear. V was clipped by 7 bases and J by 4 bases, with 17 bases between them. The CDR3 is made up of 14 amino acids. Germline lookup yields CDR1 SQVTM and CDR2 ANQGSEA. In nucleotides, the CDR3 is TGCAGCGCCCGGCAGCTACTGCTTTACAATGAGCAGTTCTTC. Translated: CSARQLLLYNEQFF.

The chain has TRBV29-1 and TRBJ2-7; the D gene is possibly TRBD2 (7 bases). The CDR3 spans 14 residues. Trimming left V 5 bases short and J 2 bases short, with 16 bases between. Germline values: CDR1 SQVTM, CDR2 ANQGSEA. The CDR3 loop is CSVLVRGGTYEQYF. For the CDR3, the DNA is TGCAGCGTTTTAGTGAGGGGGGGGACCTACGAGCAGTACTTC.

This clonotype came up many times. The chain joins TRBV29-1 to TRBJ1-2; D remains unclear. This CDR3 has 12 residues. V was clipped by 7 bases and J by 4 bases, with 13 bases between them. Germline CDR1 reads SQVTM; CDR2 reads ANQGSEA. CDR3 bases: TGCAGCGCAATGACAAACCTCTATGGCTACACCTTC. This encodes CSAMTNLYGYTF.

The chain combines TRBV15 with TRBJ2-5; 10 nucleotides match TRBD1. With 6 bases clipped from V and 4 bases from J, the junction kept 8 bases outside the gene matches. Per germline, CDR1 LNHNV and CDR2 YYDKDF (reference sequence). The CDR3 is made up of 15 amino acids. The CDR3 is CATRTGTGVGETQYF. Written as DNA, the CDR3 is TGTGCCACCAGGACCGGGACAGGGGTCGGAGAGACCCAGTACTTC. Full variable domain (missing parts from reference TRBV15 and TRBJ2-5): DAMVIQNPRYQVTQFGKPVTLSCSQTLNHNVMYWYQQKSSQAPKLLFHYYDKDFNNEADTPDNFQSRRPNTSFCFLDIRSPGLGDTAMYLCATRTGTGVGETQYFGPGTRLLVL.

This rearrangement joins TRBV4-3 to TRBJ1-2; the D is unclear. The V and J ends lost 2 bases and 3 bases respectively, with 7 bases between them. The CDR3 totals 13 residues. The V gene's germline CDR1 is LGHNA and CDR2 YSLEER. The CDR3 region is CASSQNIDYGYTF. The CDR3 bases are TGCGCCAGCAGCCAAAATATCGACTATGGCTACACCTTC.

The chain recombines TRBV20-1 with TRBJ1-2; 7 nucleotides align to TRBD1. The CDR3 length is 13 residues. The germline gives CDR1 DFQATT, CDR2 SNEGSKA (reference sequence). V lost 1 base to trimming and J lost 3 bases; unmatched junction nucleotides: 2. Here the CDR3 reads CSARGTGHYGYTF. For the CDR3, the DNA is TGCAGTGCTAGAGGGACAGGTCACTATGGCTACACCTTC.

The chain combines TRBV11-1 with TRBJ2-3; 8 bases fit TRBD1. The germline CDR1 and CDR2 sequences are SGHAT and FQDESV (reference sequence). With V trimmed by 3 bases and J by 2 bases, 4 bases remained unmatched. The CDR3 sequence is 15 residues long. CDR3 in amino acids: CASSLRTGNTDTQYF. The CDR3 DNA reads TGTGCCAGCAGCTTGCGGACAGGGAACACAGATACGCAGTATTTT.

There are a few counts of this clonotype. The chain links TRBV18 to TRBJ1-1; 8 bases agree with TRBD1. V was clipped by 2 bases and J by 6 bases; unmatched bases: 5. In germline, CDR1 is KGHSH, CDR2 LQKENI. CDR3 length equals 14 residues. The DNA for the CDR3 is TGTGCCAGCTCACCAGGCAGGGGGCTCTCTGAAGCTTTCTTT. It specifies CASSPGRGLSEAFF.

This clonotype was seen ten or more times. J is TRBJ1-1 and V is TRBV5-1, with D tentatively TRBD1 (5 bases). V lost 5 bases, J lost 5 bases, and 10 bases lay in between. The germline CDR1 and CDR2 sequences are SGHRS and YFSETQ. CDR3 length equals 12 residues. The CDR3: CASRGGRTEAFF. The CDR3 region has the DNA TGCGCCAGCAGGGGGGGAAGGACTGAAGCTTTCTTT.

The DNA for the CDR3 is TGCAGTGCCACCCTAGACCCCAATAGCAATGAGCAGTTCTTC. Translating gives CSATLDPNSNEQFF. V and J are TRBV20-1 and TRBJ2-1, with D unclear. Germline loops: CDR1 DFQATT, CDR2 SNEGSKA (reference sequence). This CDR3 is built from 14 residues. V gave up 6 bases and J gave up 6 bases, with 18 bases separating them.

The J gene is TRBJ2-3, the V gene TRBV11-3, with 9 bases identical to TRBD1. The trim removed 4 bases at V and 8 bases at J, leaving 13 bases unmatched. This CDR3 has 16 amino acids. Germline CDR1 SGHNT, CDR2 YENEEA. The CDR3 protein is CASSSDRGQGSGTQYF. The CDR3 DNA is TGTGCCAGCAGCTCGGACAGGGGCCAAGGGAGCGGTACGCAGTATTTT.

Written as DNA, the CDR3 is TGCAGTGCTAGTTTCGAGGGCCGGGACGAGCAGTACTTC. It yields the protein CSASFEGRDEQYF. This rearrangement joins TRBV20-1 to TRBJ2-7; perhaps TRBD2 as D (5 bases). The CDR3 covers 13 residues. Trimming removed 3 bases from V and 5 bases from J, with 14 bases in between. Germline lookup yields CDR1 DFQATT and CDR2 SNEGSKA (reference sequence).

The V call is TRBV30, the J call TRBJ1-5, with D perhaps TRBD1 (6 bases). The CDR3 runs to 13 residues. CDR1 GTSNPN and CDR2 SVGIG come from the germline V gene (reference sequence). The CDR3 is CASRGNSNQPQHF. In DNA, the CDR3 is TGTGCGAGTAGGGGGAATAGCAATCAGCCCCAGCATTTT.

The chain combines TRBV20-1 with TRBJ2-7, with D maybe TRBD1 (6 bases). CDR3 length equals 15 residues. CDR1 is DFQATT and CDR2 is SNEGSKA in the germline V gene (reference sequence). Trimming shortened V by 1 base and J by 2 bases, and 15 bases separated the two germline ends. The CDR3 DNA reads as TGCAGTGCTAGAGTGGGGGCGGGCTCTCCCTACGAGCAGTACTTC. This codes for CSARVGAGSPYEQYF.

This clonotype was detected many times. This chain links TRBV29-1 with TRBJ2-7; TRBD2 matches at 9 bases. J lost 0 bases, V lost 2 bases, and 2 bases had no gene match. CDR3 length: 14 amino acids. Germline assignment: CDR1 SQVTM and CDR2 ANQGSEA. The CDR3 DNA sequence: TGCAGCGTTGAACGGCGGGAGGGCTCCTACGAGCAGTACTTC. Translation: CSVERREGSYEQYF.

The V call is TRBV7-9, the J call TRBJ2-7, with 7 bases that match TRBD1. With 5 bases clipped from V and 9 bases from J, the junction kept 19 bases outside the gene matches. The CDR3 consists of 16 residues. CDR1 is SEHNR and CDR2 is FQNEAQ in the germline V gene (reference sequence). CDR3 coding DNA: TGTGCCAGCAGCCGTAGTCTGGGGACAGAAACGTTTGCGCAGTACTTC. This encodes CASSRSLGTETFAQYF.